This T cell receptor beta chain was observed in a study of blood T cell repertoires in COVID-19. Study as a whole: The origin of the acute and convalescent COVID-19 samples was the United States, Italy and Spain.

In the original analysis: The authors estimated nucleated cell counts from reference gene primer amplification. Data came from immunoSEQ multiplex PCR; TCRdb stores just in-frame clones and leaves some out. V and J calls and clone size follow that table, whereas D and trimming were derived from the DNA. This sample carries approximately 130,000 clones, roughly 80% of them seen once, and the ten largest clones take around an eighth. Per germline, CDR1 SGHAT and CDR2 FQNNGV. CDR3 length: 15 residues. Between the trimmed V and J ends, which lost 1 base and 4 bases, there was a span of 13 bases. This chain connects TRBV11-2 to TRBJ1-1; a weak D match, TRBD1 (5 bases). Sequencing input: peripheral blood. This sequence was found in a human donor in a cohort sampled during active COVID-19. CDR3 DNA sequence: TGTGCCAGCAGCTTAGGGGTCCCTAGGGGCACTGAAGCTTTCTTT. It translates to CASSLGVPRGTEAFF.